The 21 T cell receptor beta chains in this list originate from one sample, sequenced in a study of cytomegalovirus exposure and HLA in healthy donors. PCR amplification relied on 60 Vbeta primers (plus 13 Jbeta primers). The table came from immunoSEQ multiplex PCR; TCRdb's copy has only in-frame clones and leaves some out. The table includes 130,000 or so clones, more than 60% detected once. The sequencing sample was made of PBMCs. All receptors come from a woman between 18 and 29 years old in good health and CMV-seronegative.

V and J are TRBV2 and TRBJ2-5; possible D gene TRBD1, 6 bases. The length of the CDR3 is 12 residues. From germline, CDR1 is SNHLY and CDR2 FYNNEI. V was shortened by 7 bases and J by 7 bases, with 13 bases between the two germline ends. CDR3 sequence (DNA): TGTGCCAGCAACCGGGACAAGGGGACCCAGTACTTC. It encodes CASNRDKGTQYF.

This rearrangement joins TRBV27 to TRBJ2-6; D call uncertain. Trimming shortened V by 5 bases and J by 0 bases, and 5 bases separated the two germline ends. This CDR3 comprises 14 residues. Germline V gene data show CDR1 as MNHEY and CDR2 as SMNVEV (reference sequence). The CDR3 loop is CASSLSSGANVLTF. The CDR3 DNA reads as TGTGCCAGCAGTCTTAGCTCTGGGGCCAACGTCCTGACTTTC.

The V call is TRBV9, the J call TRBJ2-2; D might be TRBD2 (6 bases). Looked up from germline, CDR1 is SGDLS and CDR2 is YYNGEE. This CDR3 has 16 residues. V gave up 1 base and J gave up 6 bases, with 16 bases separating them. The CDR3 here is CASSVWGGRVAGELFF. For the CDR3, the DNA is TGTGCCAGCAGCGTATGGGGAGGCAGGGTCGCCGGGGAGCTGTTTTTT.

V and J are TRBV9 and TRBJ2-3; 9 bases are a match to TRBD2. CDR1 is SGDLS and CDR2 is YYNGEE in the germline V gene. V was pared by 0 bases and J by 2 bases, with 1 base of the junction left unmatched. CDR3 length: 15 residues. The CDR3 here is CASSVGLADTDTQYF. For the CDR3, the DNA is TGTGCCAGCAGCGTAGGACTAGCGGACACAGATACGCAGTATTTT.

The sample holds one count of this clone. This chain joins TRBV5-4 and TRBJ1-1; possibly TRBD1 for D (6 bases). CDR3 length: 16 amino acids. V was clipped by 6 bases and J by 1 base, with 19 bases between them. Germline CDR1 SGHNT, CDR2 YYREEE (reference sequence). The CDR3 DNA is TGTGCCAGCACCATACGGGGGGGCGGGAGGAACACTGAAGCTTTCTTT. Amino acids: CASTIRGGGRNTEAFF.

V gene TRBV10-3 combines with J gene TRBJ2-3, with 9 positions matching TRBD2. The CDR3 has 14 residues. V shed 8 bases, J shed 0 bases, and the junction held 3 bases outside the gene matches. CDR1 is ENHRY and CDR2 is SYGVKD in the germline V gene. This CDR3 reads CAIRLAGSTDTQYF. The DNA for the CDR3 is TGTGCCATCCGGCTAGCGGGGAGCACAGATACGCAGTATTTT.

This clone was seen just once. The CDR3 region is CASSRPEDTEAFF. For the CDR3, the DNA is TGTGCCAGCTCACGCCCCGAGGATACTGAAGCTTTCTTT. This sequence joins TRBV18 and TRBJ1-1; no definite D call. The germline CDR1 and CDR2 sequences are KGHSH and LQKENI. Trimming pared 4 bases from V and 5 bases from J, leaving 11 bases between. There are 13 residues in the CDR3.

The chain combines TRBV18 with TRBJ2-5; TRBD2 might be the D (6 bases). CDR1 and CDR2 (germline): KGHSH, LQKENI. The V end lost 3 bases, the J end lost 11 bases, and 16 bases lay between the germline ends. The CDR3 is 13 amino acids. The CDR3 bases are TGTGCCAGCTCACCTGACCCATCGGGGGAGCAGTACTTC. As protein: CASSPDPSGEQYF.

This clone was recorded a few times. This chain connects TRBV6-5 to TRBJ1-1, with D perhaps matching TRBD1 (6 bases). Germline V gene lookup returns CDR1 MNHEY and CDR2 SVGAGI. Trimming took off 2 bases at V and 0 bases at J, with 10 bases between the two ends. The CDR3 covers 15 residues. CDR3 protein: CASSYETGMNTEAFF. As DNA, the CDR3 is TGTGCCAGCAGTTACGAGACAGGAATGAACACTGAAGCTTTCTTT.

The V and J genes are TRBV29-1 and TRBJ2-3; TRBD2 matches at 10 bases. Germline assignment: CDR1 SQVTM and CDR2 ANQGSEA. The junction had 11 bases not matched to a gene; V was cut back by 0 bases and J by 5 bases. The CDR3 extends over 17 amino acids. The CDR3 loop is CSVEDQGASGRLDTQYF. For the CDR3, the DNA is TGCAGCGTTGAAGATCAGGGCGCTAGCGGGAGATTAGATACGCAGTATTTT.

The CDR3 region has the DNA TGTGCCAGCTCACCCATAGGGGGAGAGCAGCCCCAGCATTTT. Residues: CASSPIGGEQPQHF. The chain links TRBV18 to TRBJ1-5; D is possibly TRBD1 (6 bases). The CDR3 is 14 amino acids. V lost 3 bases and J lost 7, with 13 bases in between. The germline CDR1 and CDR2 sequences are KGHSH and LQKENI.

The gene calls are TRBV7-2 and TRBJ2-3, with D unresolved. Germline lookup yields CDR1 SGHTA and CDR2 FQGNSA. The CDR3 is 14 amino acids. V was pared by 3 bases and J by 3 bases, with 10 bases between. CDR3 amino acids: CASSFQTGTDTQYF. CDR3 DNA: TGTGCCAGCAGCTTTCAAACGGGTACAGATACGCAGTATTTT.

This clone turned up a few times. CDR3 nucleotide sequence: TGTGCCAGCAGCCACCAGAAAGTGGTCAGCTCTGGAAACACCATATATTTT. The encoded protein is CASSHQKVVSSGNTIYF. The V call is TRBV14, the J call TRBJ1-3; unclear D gene. The CDR3 sequence is 17 residues long. Germline lookup yields CDR1 SGHDN and CDR2 FVKESK. Trimming left V 3 bases short and J 0 bases short, with 15 bases between.

In this sample, this clone turned up once. V and J are TRBV6-6 and TRBJ1-1; D is perhaps TRBD1 (5 bases). The CDR3 length is 14 residues. V was trimmed by 0 bases and J by 0 bases, leaving 5 bases between them. Germline lookup yields CDR1 MNHNY and CDR2 SVGAGI (reference sequence). CDR3 amino acids: CASSYSRVNTEAFF. DNA of the CDR3: TGTGCCAGCAGTTACTCCAGGGTGAACACTGAAGCTTTCTTT.

V and J are TRBV30 and TRBJ2-3; maybe TRBD1 (7 bases). The CDR3 runs 14 residues. Looked up from germline, CDR1 is GTSNPN and CDR2 is SVGIG (reference sequence). V lost 1 base, J lost 5 bases, and 13 bases lay in between. CDR3 nucleotides: TGTGCCTGGAGTGCAGGACAGGAGGGAGATACGCAGTATTTT. As protein: CAWSAGQEGDTQYF. The full variable domain, with the rest looked up from reference TRBV30 and TRBJ2-3, is SQTIHQWPATLVQPVGSPLSLECTVEGTSNPNLYWYRQAAGRGLQLLFYSVGIGQISSEVPQNLSASRPQDRQFILSSKKLLLSDSGFYLCAWSAGQEGDTQYFGPGTRLTVL.

The table lists this clone with a count of one. The chain carries TRBV6-1 and TRBJ2-7, with D possibly TRBD2 on 6 matching bases. V lost 7 bases, J lost 3 bases, and 19 bases lay in between. Germline V lookup: CDR1 MNHNS, CDR2 SASEGT. The CDR3 length is 15 residues. The CDR3 DNA sequence: TGTGCCAGCAATGGGTGGGGACTGAAGGGCTACGAGCAGTACTTC. Amino acid sequence: CASNGWGLKGYEQYF.

This clone was detected a few times. The chain employs TRBV7-9 and TRBJ2-7; perhaps TRBD1 as D (5 bases). CDR1 SEHNR and CDR2 FQNEAQ come from the germline V gene (reference sequence). V was clipped by 3 bases and J by 0 bases, with 9 bases between them. The CDR3 loop spans 14 amino acids. CDR3 DNA: TGTGCCAGCAGCTTGGGCAGGGACTCCTACGAGCAGTACTTC. It yields the protein CASSLGRDSYEQYF.

This rearrangement joins TRBV15 to TRBJ2-7; TRBD2 is a possible D gene (5 bases). V gave up 5 bases and J gave up 6 bases, with 14 bases separating them. CDR1 LNHNV and CDR2 YYDKDF come from the germline V gene (reference sequence). This CDR3 region has 13 residues. The DNA for the CDR3 is TGTGCCACCAGCGCCTTGCCGGGATCCGAGCAGTACTTC. It codes for CATSALPGSEQYF.

Only one count was recorded for this clone. The chain uses TRBV7-2 and TRBJ1-2; D is undetermined. Germline CDR1 and CDR2: SGHTA and FQGNSA. Deletions cut 2 bases from V and 8 bases from J, with 18 bases between. The CDR3 is 15 residues long. In DNA form, the CDR3 reads TGTGCCAGCAGCTTAAGGTCCGCCGGGAATGGAGGCTACACCTTC. It is translated as CASSLRSAGNGGYTF. Looking up the rest from reference TRBV7-2 and TRBJ1-2 gives the full variable domain: GAGVSQSPSNKVTEKGKDVELRCDPISGHTALYWYRQSLGQGLEFLIYFQGNSAPDKSGLPSDRFSAERTGGSVSTLTIQRTQQEDSAVYLCASSLRSAGNGGYTFGSGTRLTVV.

This clone was seen a few times. The chain joins TRBV27 to TRBJ1-1; TRBD1 matches 7 bases. In germline, CDR1 is MNHEY, CDR2 SMNVEV (reference sequence). Trimming at V came to 6 bases and at J to 6 bases, leaving 13 bases not matched to a gene. The CDR3 totals 15 residues. This CDR3 reads CASRSPDRRKAEAFF. As DNA, the CDR3 is TGTGCCAGCAGGTCTCCGGACAGGAGGAAAGCTGAAGCTTTCTTT.

This rearrangement joins TRBV2 to TRBJ2-3, with 7 bases lining up with TRBD1. This CDR3 is built from 12 residues. Germline lookup yields CDR1 SNHLY and CDR2 FYNNEI. J lost 7 bases, V lost 10 bases, and 8 bases had no gene match. CDR3 protein: CATRTGTNTQYF. CDR3 in DNA: TGTGCCACGAGGACAGGAACAAATACGCAGTATTTT.